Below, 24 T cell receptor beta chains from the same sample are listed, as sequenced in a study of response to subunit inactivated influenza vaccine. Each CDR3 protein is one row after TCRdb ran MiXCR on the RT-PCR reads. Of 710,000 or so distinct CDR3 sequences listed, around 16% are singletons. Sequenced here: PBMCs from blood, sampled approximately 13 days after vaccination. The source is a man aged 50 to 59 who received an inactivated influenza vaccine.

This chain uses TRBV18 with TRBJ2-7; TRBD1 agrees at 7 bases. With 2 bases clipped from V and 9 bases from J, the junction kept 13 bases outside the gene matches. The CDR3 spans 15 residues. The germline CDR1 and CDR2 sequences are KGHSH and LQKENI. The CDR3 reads CASSPTGTEGIGQYF. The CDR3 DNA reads TGTGCCAGCTCACCAACCGGGACAGAGGGGATAGGGCAGTACTTC.

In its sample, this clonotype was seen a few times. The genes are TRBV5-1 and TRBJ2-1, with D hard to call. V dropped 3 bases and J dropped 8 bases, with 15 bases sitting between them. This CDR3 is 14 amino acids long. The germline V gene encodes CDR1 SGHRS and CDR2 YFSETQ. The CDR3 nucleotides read TGCGCCAGCAGCTATGACCCCGTTTTAGATGAGCAGTTCTTC. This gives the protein CASSYDPVLDEQFF.

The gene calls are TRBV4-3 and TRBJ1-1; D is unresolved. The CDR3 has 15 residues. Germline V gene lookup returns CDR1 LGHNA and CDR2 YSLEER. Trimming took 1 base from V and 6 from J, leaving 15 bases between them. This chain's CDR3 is CASSQGFQDAAEAFF. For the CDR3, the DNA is TGCGCCAGCAGCCAAGGATTTCAGGACGCGGCTGAAGCTTTCTTT.

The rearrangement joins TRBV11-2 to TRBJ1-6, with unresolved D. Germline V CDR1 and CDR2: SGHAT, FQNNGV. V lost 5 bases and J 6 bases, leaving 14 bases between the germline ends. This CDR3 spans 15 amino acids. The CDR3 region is CASSLGEGINSPLHF. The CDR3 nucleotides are TGTGCCAGCAGCCTCGGGGAGGGAATTAATTCACCCCTCCACTTT.

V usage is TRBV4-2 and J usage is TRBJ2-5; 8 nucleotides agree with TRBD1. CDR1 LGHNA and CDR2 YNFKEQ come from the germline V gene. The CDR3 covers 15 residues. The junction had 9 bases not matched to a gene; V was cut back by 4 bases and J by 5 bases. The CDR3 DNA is TGTGCCAGCAGCCCCACGGACAGGGCCCAGGAGACCCAGTACTTC. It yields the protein CASSPTDRAQETQYF.

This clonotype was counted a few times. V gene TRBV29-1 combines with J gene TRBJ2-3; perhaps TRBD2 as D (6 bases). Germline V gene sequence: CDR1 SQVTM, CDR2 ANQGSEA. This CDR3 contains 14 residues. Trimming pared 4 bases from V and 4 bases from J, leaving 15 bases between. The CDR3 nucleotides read TGCAGCGTTGCGGGGAACGGGGGAGCAGATACGCAGTATTTT. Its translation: CSVAGNGGADTQYF.

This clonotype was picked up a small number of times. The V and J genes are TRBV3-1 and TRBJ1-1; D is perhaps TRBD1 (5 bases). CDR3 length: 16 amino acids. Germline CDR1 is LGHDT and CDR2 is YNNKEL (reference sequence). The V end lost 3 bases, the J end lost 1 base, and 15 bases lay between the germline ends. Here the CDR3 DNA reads TGTGCCAGCAGCCACCGGGACCGCATTTCGAACACTGAAGCTTTCTTT. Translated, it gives CASSHRDRISNTEAFF.

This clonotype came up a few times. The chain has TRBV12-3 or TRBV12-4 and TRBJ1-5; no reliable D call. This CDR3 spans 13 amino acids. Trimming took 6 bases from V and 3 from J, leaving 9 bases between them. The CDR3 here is CASSQTSNQPQHF. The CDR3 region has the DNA TGTGCCAGCAGCCAGACCTCCAATCAGCCCCAGCATTTT.

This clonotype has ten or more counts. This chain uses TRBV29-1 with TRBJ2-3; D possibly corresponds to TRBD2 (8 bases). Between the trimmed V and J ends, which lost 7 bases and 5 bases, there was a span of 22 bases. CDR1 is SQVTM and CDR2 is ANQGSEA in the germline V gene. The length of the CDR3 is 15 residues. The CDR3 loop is CSGGPGGGDVDTQYF. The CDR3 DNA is TGCAGCGGAGGCCCGGGAGGGGGCGACGTAGATACGCAGTATTTT.

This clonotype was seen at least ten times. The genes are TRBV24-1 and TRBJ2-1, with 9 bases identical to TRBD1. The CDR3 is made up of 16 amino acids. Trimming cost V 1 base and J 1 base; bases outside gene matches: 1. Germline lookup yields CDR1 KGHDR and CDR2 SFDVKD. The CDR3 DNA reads TGTGCCACCAGTGATTTTGGGACAGGGTCCTACAATGAGCAGTTCTTC. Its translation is CATSDFGTGSYNEQFF.

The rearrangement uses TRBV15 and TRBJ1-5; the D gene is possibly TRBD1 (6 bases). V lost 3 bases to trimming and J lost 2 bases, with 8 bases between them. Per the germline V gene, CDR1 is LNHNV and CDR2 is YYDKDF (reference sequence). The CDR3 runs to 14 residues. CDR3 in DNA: TGTGCCACCAGCAGCAGACAGGGCAATCAGCCCCAGCATTTT. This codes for CATSSRQGNQPQHF.

This CDR3 reads CASSFPSVLAGGSYEQYF. For the CDR3, the DNA is TGTGCCAGCAGTTTCCCCTCCGTGTTAGCGGGAGGTTCCTACGAGCAGTACTTC. The chain uses TRBV28 and TRBJ2-7; 10 bases align to TRBD2. Trimming removed 3 bases from V and 1 base from J; junction bases left unmatched: 12. Germline V gene sequence: CDR1 MDHEN, CDR2 SYDVKM. This CDR3 has 18 amino acids.

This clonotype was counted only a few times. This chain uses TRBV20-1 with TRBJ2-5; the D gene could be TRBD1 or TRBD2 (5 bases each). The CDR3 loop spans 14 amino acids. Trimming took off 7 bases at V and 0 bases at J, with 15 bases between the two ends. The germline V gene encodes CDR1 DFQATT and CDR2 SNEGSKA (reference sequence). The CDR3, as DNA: TGCAGTGGGGACCCCCATGGGGACCAAGAGACCCAGTACTTC. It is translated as CSGDPHGDQETQYF.

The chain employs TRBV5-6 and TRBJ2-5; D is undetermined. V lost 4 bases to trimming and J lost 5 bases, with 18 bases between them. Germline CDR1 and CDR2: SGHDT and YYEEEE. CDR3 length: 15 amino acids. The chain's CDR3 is CASSPGLVCRETQYF. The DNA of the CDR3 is TGTGCCAGCAGCCCCGGGCTCGTGTGTAGGGAGACCCAGTACTTC.

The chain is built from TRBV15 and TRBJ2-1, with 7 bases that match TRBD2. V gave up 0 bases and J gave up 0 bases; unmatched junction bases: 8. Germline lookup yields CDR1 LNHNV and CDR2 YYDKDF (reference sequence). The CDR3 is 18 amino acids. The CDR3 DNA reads TGTGCCACCAGCAGAGATCTGTCCGGGAGGAGCTCCTACAATGAGCAGTTCTTC. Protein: CATSRDLSGRSSYNEQFF.

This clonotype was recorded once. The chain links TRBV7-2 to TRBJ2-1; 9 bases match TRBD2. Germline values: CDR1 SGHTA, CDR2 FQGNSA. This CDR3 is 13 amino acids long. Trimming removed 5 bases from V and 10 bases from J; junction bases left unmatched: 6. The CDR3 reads CASSHGLAGEQFF. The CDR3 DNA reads TGTGCCAGCAGCCACGGTCTAGCGGGGGAGCAGTTCTTC. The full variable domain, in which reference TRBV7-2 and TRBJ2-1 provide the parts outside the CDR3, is GAGVSQSPSNKVTEKGKDVELRCDPISGHTALYWYRQSLGQGLEFLIYFQGNSAPDKSGLPSDRFSAERTGGSVSTLTIQRTQQEDSAVYLCASSHGLAGEQFFGPGTRLTVL.

The CDR3 protein is CASSSRLRGDTGELFF. For the CDR3, the DNA is TGTGCCAGCAGCTCGAGACTACGGGGTGATACCGGGGAGCTGTTTTTT. The V gene is TRBV7-6, the J gene TRBJ2-2; TRBD2 is a possible D gene (5 bases). The CDR3 loop spans 16 amino acids. The ends were cut back, 4 bases at V and 5 bases at J, with 17 bases in the middle. Germline CDR1 and CDR2: SGHVS and FNYEAQ.

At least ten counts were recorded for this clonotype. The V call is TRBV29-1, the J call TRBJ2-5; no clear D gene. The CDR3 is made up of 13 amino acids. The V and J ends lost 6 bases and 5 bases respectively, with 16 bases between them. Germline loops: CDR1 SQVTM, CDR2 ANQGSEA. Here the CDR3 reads CSVGMTLSETQYF. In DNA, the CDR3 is TGCAGCGTCGGAATGACACTCTCGGAGACCCAGTACTTC.

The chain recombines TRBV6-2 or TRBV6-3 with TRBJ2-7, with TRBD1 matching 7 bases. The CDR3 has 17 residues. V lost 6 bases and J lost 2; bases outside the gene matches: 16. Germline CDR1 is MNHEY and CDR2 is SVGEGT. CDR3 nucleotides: TGTGCCAGCAGACCAACCCTTGGACAGGCCATCACCTACGAGCAGTACTTC. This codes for CASRPTLGQAITYEQYF.

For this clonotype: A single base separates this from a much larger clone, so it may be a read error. Written as DNA, the CDR3 is TGTGTCAGCAGGACAAGTCGGAGCGGGAGGGCCGGGGAGACCCAGTACTTC. It yields the protein CVSRTSRSGRAGETQYF. The chain combines TRBV6-1 with TRBJ2-5, with TRBD2 matching over 10 bases. Germline V lookup: CDR1 MNHNS, CDR2 SASEGT. The CDR3 loop spans 17 amino acids.

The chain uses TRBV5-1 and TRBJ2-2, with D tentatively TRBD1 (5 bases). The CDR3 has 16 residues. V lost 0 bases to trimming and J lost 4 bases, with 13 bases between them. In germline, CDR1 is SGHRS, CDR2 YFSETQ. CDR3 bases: TGCGCCAGCAGCTTGGCCCAGGGTTTTATCACCGGGGAGCTGTTTTTT. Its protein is CASSLAQGFITGELFF.

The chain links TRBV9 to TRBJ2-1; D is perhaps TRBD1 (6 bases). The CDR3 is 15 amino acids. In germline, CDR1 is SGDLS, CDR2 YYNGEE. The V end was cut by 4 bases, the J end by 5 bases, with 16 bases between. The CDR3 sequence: CASSRFLEGDNEQFF. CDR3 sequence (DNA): TGTGCCAGCAGCAGATTTCTCGAGGGGGACAATGAGCAGTTCTTC.

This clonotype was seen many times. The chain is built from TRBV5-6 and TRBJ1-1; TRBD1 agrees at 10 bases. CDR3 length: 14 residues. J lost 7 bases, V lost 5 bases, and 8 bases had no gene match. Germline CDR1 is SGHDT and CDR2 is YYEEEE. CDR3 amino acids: CASRYRDRGYEAFF. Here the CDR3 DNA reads TGTGCCAGCAGATACCGGGACAGGGGTTATGAAGCTTTCTTT.

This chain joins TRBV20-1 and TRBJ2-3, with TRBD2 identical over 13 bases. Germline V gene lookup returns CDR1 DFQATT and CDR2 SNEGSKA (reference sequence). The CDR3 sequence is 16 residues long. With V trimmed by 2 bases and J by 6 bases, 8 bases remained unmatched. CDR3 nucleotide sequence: TGCAGTGCTAGACGGGGACTAGCGGGGCGGAACGATACGCAGTATTTT. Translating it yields CSARRGLAGRNDTQYF.